This paragraph covers one TCR beta chain sequence. This sample was taken from a study of cytomegalovirus exposure and HLA in healthy donors. The trim removed 2 bases at V and 14 bases at J, leaving 5 bases unmatched. Germline CDR1 is MNHNY and CDR2 is SVGAGI (reference sequence). This CDR3 has 13 residues. PCR used 60 Vbeta primers and 13 Jbeta primers. The repertoire was sequenced with immunoSEQ multiplex PCR; TCRdb's copy has only in-frame clones and lacks some. Among 150,000 to 200,000 clones listed, 60% to 85% were seen once. The sequence was collected from a woman in her thirties or forties in good health and CMV-seropositive. Specimen: PBMCs. The J gene is TRBJ1-5, the V gene TRBV6-6, with 11 positions matching TRBD1. CDR3 nucleotides: TGTGCCAGCAGTTACGTCCCGGGACAGGGGGAGCATTTT. Protein product: CASSYVPGQGEHF.